The present T cell receptor (beta chain) was sequenced within a study of CD8+CD57+ T cells in acquired aplastic anemia. Profiling of TCR beta VDJ combinations and CDR3 sequences used genomic DNA as template. One entry per CDR3 protein, called by TCRdb with MiXCR from the reads. In the table there are a few hundred thousand distinct CDR3 sequences, around 49% of which are singletons. The germline CDR1 and CDR2 sequences are WSHSY and SAAADI. The germline V and J ends were trimmed by 0 bases and 0 bases, with 6 bases remaining between them. The CDR3 is 15 residues long. CD8+CD57+ cell expansion, shown by flow cytometry, had occurred in the patients selected for sequencing. This clonotype was counted a few times.

This chain links TRBV10-2 with TRBJ1-3; D is unresolved. What was sequenced was sorted CD4+, CD8+, or CD8+CD57+ T cells (not recorded which) from PBMCs. This clonotype was sampled from a human donor with aplastic anemia. Written as DNA, the CDR3 is TGCGCCAGCAGTGAGTCGGTCATCTCTGGAAACACCATATATTTT. Protein sequence: CASSESVISGNTIYF.